These 21 T cell receptor beta chains came from one sample sequenced in a study of blood T cells in healthy people across ages. Combining a sample-barcoded 5' primer with a J-beta primer mix, a second PCR ran for roughly 6 to 12 cycles. TCRdb re-derived calls from the 5' RACE reads in MiXCR, one entry per CDR3 protein. Here the sample spans under 800,000 distinct CDR3 sequences, about 42% being singletons. The sample consisted of blood. Receptor source: a woman in her fifties or sixties in good health.

V usage is TRBV30 and J usage is TRBJ1-6; no definite D call. Germline CDR1 GTSNPN, CDR2 SVGIG (reference sequence). The V gene lost 4 bases and the J gene lost 7 bases, with 8 bases spanning the gap. The CDR3 covers 12 residues. CDR3 amino acids: CAWTRSNSPLHF. In DNA, the CDR3 is TGTGCCTGGACCCGGAGCAATTCACCCCTCCACTTT.

The rearrangement uses TRBV10-3 and TRBJ2-5; 9 positions agree with TRBD2. V was pared by 3 bases and J by 11 bases, with 16 bases of the junction left unmatched. CDR1 and CDR2 (germline): ENHRY, SYGVKD. There are 16 residues in the CDR3. The CDR3 nucleotides are TGTGCCATCAGTGATCTTGGTAGCGGGAGTATCCATGAGCAGTACTTC. Translating gives CAISDLGSGSIHEQYF.

CDR3 sequence reads: CSALGSVGEKLFF. The CDR3 coding sequence is TGCAGTGCTCTTGGGTCTGTTGGGGAAAAACTGTTTTTT. The chain has TRBV20-1 and TRBJ1-4; D is unresolved. The CDR3 is 13 amino acids. Trimming left V 5 bases short and J 8 bases short, with 15 bases between. Germline CDR1 and CDR2: DFQATT and SNEGSKA (reference sequence).

The chain uses TRBV7-9 and TRBJ2-5, with 11 bases that match TRBD2. Germline V CDR1 and CDR2: SEHNR, FQNEAQ (reference sequence). CDR3 length: 16 amino acids. V shed 4 bases, J shed 11 bases, and the junction held 15 bases outside the gene matches. The CDR3: CASSSSASGRTSGQYF. CDR3 DNA: TGTGCCAGCAGCTCCTCCGCTAGCGGGAGGACCTCGGGACAGTACTTC.

The chain carries TRBV10-3 and TRBJ1-1; D gene uncertain. The V gene lost 10 bases and the J gene lost 0 bases, with 12 bases spanning the gap. The CDR3 spans 13 residues. CDR1 and CDR2 from the germline V gene are ENHRY and SYGVKD. The CDR3 reads CATSVMMNTEAFF. The CDR3 nucleotides read TGTGCCACGTCGGTTATGATGAACACTGAAGCTTTCTTT.

In its sample, this clonotype was seen many times. The chain links TRBV20-1 to TRBJ2-5; 10 bases are shared with TRBD2. The length of the CDR3 is 14 residues. The germline CDR1 and CDR2 sequences are DFQATT and SNEGSKA (reference sequence). Losses at the gene ends were 6 bases for V and 1 base for J; bases not matched to a gene: 5. CDR3 nucleotides: TGCAGTGCACTACTAGCGGGGAGCCAAGAGACCCAGTACTTC. Encoded protein: CSALLAGSQETQYF.

This chain links TRBV12-3 or TRBV12-4 with TRBJ1-4; 7 positions match TRBD1. The CDR3 is 14 residues long. The V gene end was trimmed by 6 bases and the J gene end by 4 bases; junction bases not matched to a gene: 5. CDR3 coding DNA: TGTGCCAGCAGCTACACAGGGGTTAATGAAAAACTGTTTTTT. Its translation: CASSYTGVNEKLFF.

The chain joins TRBV20-1 to TRBJ2-3; TRBD2 aligns across 11 bases. The CDR3 extends over 16 amino acids. CDR1 is DFQATT and CDR2 is SNEGSKA in the germline V gene (reference sequence). Losses at the gene ends were 5 bases for V and 2 bases for J; bases not matched to a gene: 9. The CDR3, as DNA: TGCAGTGCTGACACCGGGACTAGCGGATACACAGATACGCAGTATTTT. Translation: CSADTGTSGYTDTQYF.

This chain's CDR3 is CASLGLGEGETQYF. CDR3 coding DNA: TGTGCCAGTCTAGGACTGGGGGAGGGGGAGACCCAGTACTTC. The J gene is TRBJ2-5, the V gene TRBV19, with TRBD2 matching 7 bases. The germline V gene has CDR1 LNHDA and CDR2 SQIVND (reference sequence). This CDR3 has 14 residues. With V trimmed by 8 bases and J by 5 bases, 11 bases remained unmatched.

This clonotype was observed a few times. This chain joins TRBV28 and TRBJ2-7, with TRBD2 as a possible D gene (5 bases). The length of the CDR3 is 14 residues. From germline, CDR1 is MDHEN and CDR2 SYDVKM. The V and J ends lost 2 bases and 5 bases respectively, with 13 bases between them. The CDR3 region has the DNA TGTGCCAGCAGTTTAACGGGGATGGACCACGAGCAGTACTTC. Translating it yields CASSLTGMDHEQYF.

V and J are TRBV12-3 or TRBV12-4 and TRBJ1-2; the D gene is possibly TRBD1 (6 bases). V was cut by 7 bases and J by 2 bases, with 8 bases left in between. The CDR3 is 12 residues long. CDR3 residues: CASTDSNYGYTF. DNA of the CDR3: TGTGCCAGCACGGACAGCAACTATGGCTACACCTTC.

A few counts support this clonotype. The chain links TRBV29-1 to TRBJ2-3; TRBD2 matches at 10 bases. V was pared by 2 bases and J by 0 bases, with 8 bases of the junction left unmatched. The CDR3 is 17 amino acids. The germline CDR1 and CDR2 sequences are SQVTM and ANQGSEA. The CDR3 nucleotides read TGCAGCGTTGAATGGGCCCTAGCGGGGGTTAGCACAGATACGCAGTATTTT. It specifies CSVEWALAGVSTDTQYF.

This clonotype was found a few times. The chain joins TRBV5-1 to TRBJ2-7; 9 nucleotides agree with TRBD1. The germline V gene encodes CDR1 SGHRS and CDR2 YFSETQ. The CDR3 is made up of 15 amino acids. Here the CDR3 reads CATGTGQGASYEQYF. The CDR3, as DNA: TGCGCAACCGGGACAGGGCAGGGCGCATCCTACGAGCAGTACTTC.

This clonotype was counted at least ten times. This chain connects TRBV20-1 to TRBJ2-1; D uncertain. The CDR3 is 13 amino acids. Germline V gene data show CDR1 as DFQATT and CDR2 as SNEGSKA (reference sequence). V was trimmed by 8 bases and J by 2 bases, leaving 13 bases between them. The CDR3 reads CSSSGRAYNEQFF. CDR3 sequence (DNA): TGCAGTAGCTCCGGTAGAGCCTACAATGAGCAGTTCTTC.

On this clonotype itself: A single base separates this from a much larger clone, so it may be a read error. The CDR3 reads CANTHIGLSSGTLTDTQYF. CDR3 DNA sequence: TGTGCCAACACACATATAGGACTTTCTAGCGGGACTCTCACAGATACGCAGTATTTT. The gene calls are TRBV6-1 and TRBJ2-3, with 9 nucleotides matching TRBD2. Germline lookup yields CDR1 MNHNS and CDR2 SASEGT. The length of the CDR3 is 19 residues. The trim removed 10 bases at V and 2 bases at J, leaving 22 bases unmatched.

The chain has TRBV7-2 and TRBJ2-1; TRBD2 aligns across 9 bases. The DNA end is a closer match to TRBJ2-7, so the J assignment may be wrong. Germline-derived CDR1 and CDR2 are SGHTA and FQGNSA. The CDR3 contains 15 residues. CDR3 region: CASSLLAGVPNEQYF. The CDR3 DNA reads TGTGCCAGCAGCTTATTAGCGGGAGTTCCCAATGAGCAGTACTTC.

This clonotype occurred a few times. The gene calls are TRBV18 and TRBJ2-1; 13 bases match TRBD2. V gave up 6 bases and J gave up 7 bases; unmatched junction bases: 9. Germline V lookup: CDR1 KGHSH, CDR2 LQKENI. CDR3 length: 16 residues. In DNA, the CDR3 is TGTGCCAGCTCTTCAGGACTAGCGGGAGTCATAAATGAGCAGTTCTTC. It codes for CASSSGLAGVINEQFF.

The gene calls are TRBV10-3 and TRBJ2-7; TRBD1 matches at 9 bases. Looked up from germline, CDR1 is ENHRY and CDR2 is SYGVKD. This CDR3 region has 15 residues. J was trimmed by 6 bases and V by 0 bases; bases with no gene match: 6. CDR3 in DNA: TGTGCCATCAGTGAGTCCGGGACAGGGTTCGCCGAGCAGTACTTC. This codes for CAISESGTGFAEQYF.

The V call is TRBV19, the J call TRBJ1-1; a possible D gene is TRBD1 (6 bases). The CDR3 covers 15 residues. Germline V gene lookup returns CDR1 LNHDA and CDR2 SQIVND (reference sequence). The V and J ends lost 7 bases and 1 base respectively, with 16 bases between them. The CDR3 spells CASKYSGQTNTEAFF. CDR3 sequence (DNA): TGTGCCAGTAAATATTCGGGACAAACGAACACTGAAGCTTTCTTT. Variable domain in full (rest from reference TRBV19 and TRBJ1-1): DGGITQSPKYLFRKEGQNVTLSCEQNLNHDAMYWYRQDPGQGLRLIYYSQIVNDFQKGDIAEGYSVSREKKESFPLTVTSAQKNPTAFYLCASKYSGQTNTEAFFGQGTRLTVV.

This chain uses TRBV7-2 with TRBJ2-1, with TRBD2 matching over 8 bases. With 5 bases clipped from V and 0 bases from J, the junction kept 18 bases outside the gene matches. The CDR3 sequence is 20 residues long. Germline assignment: CDR1 SGHTA and CDR2 FQGNSA. This chain's CDR3 is CASSDLRGPAGVSSYNEQFF. DNA of the CDR3: TGTGCCAGCAGCGACCTGCGGGGACCAGCGGGGGTCAGCTCCTACAATGAGCAGTTCTTC.

V gene TRBV5-5 combines with J gene TRBJ1-2; weak D call: TRBD1 (5 bases). Germline V gives CDR1 SGHKS, CDR2 YYEKEE (reference sequence). V was shortened by 1 base and J by 3 bases, with 10 bases between the two germline ends. There are 14 residues in the CDR3. DNA for the CDR3: TGTGCCAGCAGCTTGTCTAGAGGGGACTATGGCTACACCTTC. It translates to CASSLSRGDYGYTF. The full variable domain, its missing parts supplied by reference TRBV5-5 and TRBJ1-2, is DAGVTQSPTHLIKTRGQQVTLRCSPISGHKSVSWYQQVLGQGPQFIFQYYEKEERGRGNFPDRFSARQFPNYSSELNVNALLLGDSALYLCASSLSRGDYGYTFGSGTRLTVV.